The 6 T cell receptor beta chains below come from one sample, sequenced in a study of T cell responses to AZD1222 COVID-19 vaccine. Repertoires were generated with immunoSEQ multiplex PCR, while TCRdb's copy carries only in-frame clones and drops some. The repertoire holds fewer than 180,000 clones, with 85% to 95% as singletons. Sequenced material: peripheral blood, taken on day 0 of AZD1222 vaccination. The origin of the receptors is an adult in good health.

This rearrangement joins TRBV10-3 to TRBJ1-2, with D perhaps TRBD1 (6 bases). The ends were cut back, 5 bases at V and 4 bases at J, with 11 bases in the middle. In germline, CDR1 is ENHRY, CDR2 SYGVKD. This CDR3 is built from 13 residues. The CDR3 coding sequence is TGTGCCATCAGTACAGGGATGTCCTATGGCTACACCTTC. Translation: CAISTGMSYGYTF.

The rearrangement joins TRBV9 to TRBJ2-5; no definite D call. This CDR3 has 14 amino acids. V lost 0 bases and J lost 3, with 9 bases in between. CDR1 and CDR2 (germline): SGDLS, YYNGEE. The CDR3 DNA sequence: TGTGCCAGCAGCGTAGGCGTCAGGAAAGAGACCCAGTACTTC. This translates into CASSVGVRKETQYF.

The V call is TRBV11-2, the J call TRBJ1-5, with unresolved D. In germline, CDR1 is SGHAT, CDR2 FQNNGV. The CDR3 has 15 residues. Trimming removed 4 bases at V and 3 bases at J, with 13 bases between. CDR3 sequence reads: CASSSGEVYNQPQHF. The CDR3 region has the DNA TGTGCCAGCAGCTCCGGAGAGGTCTACAATCAGCCCCAGCATTTT. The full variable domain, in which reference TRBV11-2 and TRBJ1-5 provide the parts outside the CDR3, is EAGVAQSPRYKIIEKRQSVAFWCNPISGHATLYWYQQILGQGPKLLIQFQNNGVVDDSQLPKDRFSAERLKGVDSTLKIQPAKLEDSAVYLCASSSGEVYNQPQHFGDGTRLSIL.

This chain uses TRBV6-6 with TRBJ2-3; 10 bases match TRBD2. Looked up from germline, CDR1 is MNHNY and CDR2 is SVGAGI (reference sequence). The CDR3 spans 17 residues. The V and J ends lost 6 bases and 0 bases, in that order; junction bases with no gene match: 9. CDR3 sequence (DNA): TGTGCCAGCAGACGAGGAGCGGGAGGGCCTAGCACAGATACGCAGTATTTT. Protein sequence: CASRRGAGGPSTDTQYF.

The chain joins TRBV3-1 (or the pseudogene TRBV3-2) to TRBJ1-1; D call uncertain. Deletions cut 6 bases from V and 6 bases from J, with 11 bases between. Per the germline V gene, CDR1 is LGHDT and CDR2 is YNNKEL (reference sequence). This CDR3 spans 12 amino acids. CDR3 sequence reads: CASRQSGAEAFF. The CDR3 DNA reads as TGTGCCAGCAGACAATCGGGCGCTGAAGCTTTCTTT.

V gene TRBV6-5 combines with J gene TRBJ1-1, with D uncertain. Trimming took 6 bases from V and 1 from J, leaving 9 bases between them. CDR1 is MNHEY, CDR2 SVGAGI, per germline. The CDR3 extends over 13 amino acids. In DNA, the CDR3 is TGTGCCAGCAGCTTGACTCCGAACACTGAAGCTTTCTTT. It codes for CASSLTPNTEAFF.